The next 21 T cell receptor beta chains were all read from a single sample in a study of shared clonotypes between healthy human individuals. The method was immunoSEQ multiplex PCR; TCRdb's version includes in-frame clones alone and lacks a portion of them. The top ten clones hold 0.95% to 1.5% of a sample with roughly 2,000,000 clones, just under 95% of them seen once. CD8 cells regarded as naive lacked CD45RO, were positively chosen for CCR7, and omitted terminally differentiated effector memory CD45RA+ cells. Sequencing was carried out using naive CD8+ T cells sorted from blood. The receptors were sampled from a man between 18 and 35 years old in good health.

This clone was seen just once. The chain carries TRBV7-2 and TRBJ1-6; maybe TRBD1 (6 bases). The CDR3 loop spans 16 amino acids. Trimming removed 4 bases from V and 8 bases from J, with 18 bases in between. Germline V gene sequence: CDR1 SGHTA, CDR2 FQGNSA. CDR3 DNA: TGTGCCAGCAGCTCATTACAGGGTGGTTGGGATTCACCCCTCCACTTT. It yields the protein CASSSLQGGWDSPLHF.

The chain uses TRBV5-1 and TRBJ2-7; TRBD2 matches at 9 bases. After removal of 1 base from V and 1 base from J, the junction contained 3 bases not matched to a gene. Germline V gene sequence: CDR1 SGHRS, CDR2 YFSETQ. This CDR3 has 15 residues. The CDR3 protein is CASSLSSGISYEQYF. CDR3 sequence (DNA): TGCGCCAGCAGCTTGTCTAGCGGGATTTCCTACGAGCAGTACTTC.

J is TRBJ2-3 and V is TRBV9; a weak D match, TRBD1 (6 bases). The V gene's germline CDR1 is SGDLS and CDR2 YYNGEE. V gave up 2 bases and J gave up 2 bases, with 15 bases separating them. The CDR3 is 16 residues long. CDR3 loop: CASSVETGFYTDTQYF. CDR3 coding DNA: TGTGCCAGCAGCGTCGAGACAGGATTTTACACAGATACGCAGTATTTT.

V usage is TRBV6-1 and J usage is TRBJ2-7; a weak D match, TRBD1 (6 bases). V lost 7 bases and J lost 0, with 13 bases in between. CDR1 and CDR2 from the germline V gene are MNHNS and SASEGT. The length of the CDR3 is 14 residues. CDR3 amino acids: CASMGAVASYEQYF. The CDR3 DNA is TGTGCCAGCATGGGGGCCGTCGCCTCCTACGAGCAGTACTTC.

CDR3 loop: CASRTGTSGTDTQYF. The CDR3 DNA sequence: TGTGCCAGCAGAACCGGGACTAGCGGCACAGATACGCAGTATTTT. V is TRBV6-1 and J is TRBJ2-3; TRBD2 agrees at 10 bases. There are 15 residues in the CDR3. V lost 6 bases to trimming and J lost 1 base; unmatched junction nucleotides: 4. The V gene's germline CDR1 is MNHNS and CDR2 SASEGT.

The chain couples TRBV19 to TRBJ2-5; D uncertain. Trimming removed 5 bases at V and 3 bases at J, with 10 bases between. Per the germline V gene, CDR1 is LNHDA and CDR2 is SQIVND (reference sequence). CDR3 length equals 13 residues. CDR3 residues: CASSQDGEETQYF. Here the CDR3 DNA reads TGTGCCAGTAGTCAGGACGGAGAAGAGACCCAGTACTTC.

The rearrangement links TRBV11-2 to TRBJ2-5; D is unresolved. Trimming took 0 bases from V and 2 from J, leaving 10 bases between them. Per the germline V gene, CDR1 is SGHAT and CDR2 is FQNNGV. This CDR3 has 15 amino acids. The CDR3 bases are TGTGCCAGCAGCTTAGAGTACGCCAAACAAGAGACCCAGTACTTC. The encoded protein is CASSLEYAKQETQYF.

The chain uses TRBV9 and TRBJ2-2; 7 bases are shared with TRBD2. With V trimmed by 0 bases and J by 4 bases, 6 bases remained unmatched. Looked up from germline, CDR1 is SGDLS and CDR2 is YYNGEE. The CDR3 length is 16 residues. In DNA form, the CDR3 reads TGTGCCAGCAGCGTAGGGGTAGCGGGTGGCACCGGGGAGCTGTTTTTT. Protein: CASSVGVAGGTGELFF. Using reference TRBV9 and TRBJ2-2 for the parts outside the CDR3, the full variable domain is DSGVTQTPKHLITATGQRVTLRCSPRSGDLSVYWYQQSLDQGLQFLIQYYNGEERAKGNILERFSAQQFPDLHSELNLSSLELGDSALYFCASSVGVAGGTGELFFGEGSRLTVL.

CDR3 bases: TGTGCCAGCAGCTTAAGCCCTACGGGCAATCAGCCCCAGCATTTT. Protein sequence: CASSLSPTGNQPQHF. The chain recombines TRBV9 with TRBJ1-5, with D unresolved. V lost 4 bases to trimming and J lost 2 bases, with 13 bases between them. Germline V gene data show CDR1 as SGDLS and CDR2 as YYNGEE. The CDR3 length is 15 residues.

The rearrangement joins TRBV5-4 to TRBJ2-7; 9 bases align to TRBD2. Germline loops: CDR1 SGHNT, CDR2 YYREEE (reference sequence). This CDR3 contains 15 residues. With 2 bases clipped from V and 2 bases from J, the junction kept 5 bases outside the gene matches. In DNA form, the CDR3 reads TGTGCCAGCAGCTTCGCGGGGGGGCCCCCCTACGAGCAGTACTTC. Translating gives CASSFAGGPPYEQYF.

The chain recombines TRBV27 with TRBJ2-1; unclear D gene. This CDR3 has 12 residues. The germline V and J ends were trimmed by 1 base and 6 bases, with 4 bases remaining between them. The germline V gene has CDR1 MNHEY and CDR2 SMNVEV (reference sequence). In DNA, the CDR3 is TGTGCCAGCAGTTTATTCGGCAATGAGCAGTTCTTC. This encodes CASSLFGNEQFF.

J is TRBJ2-7 and V is TRBV2; 8 nucleotides line up with TRBD2. V dropped 3 bases and J dropped 7; count of bases not matched to a gene: 14. The CDR3 spans 16 residues. The germline V gene encodes CDR1 SNHLY and CDR2 FYNNEI. CDR3 sequence (DNA): TGTGCCAGCAGTGACCCCGGGAGGACTAGCCTGGAGGAGCAGTACTTC. This codes for CASSDPGRTSLEEQYF. Filled out from reference TRBV2 and TRBJ2-7, the complete variable domain reads EPEVTQTPSHQVTQMGQEVILRCVPISNHLYFYWYRQILGQKVEFLVSFYNNEISEKSEIFDDQFSVERPDGSNFTLKIRSTKLEDSAMYFCASSDPGRTSLEEQYFGPGTRLTVT.

Notes on this clone: The same CDR3 arises from other DNA sequences in this sample as well. The chain employs TRBV6-5 and TRBJ2-2, with D hard to call. Trimming stripped 2 bases from V and 1 base from J, with 8 bases between. Germline V CDR1 and CDR2: MNHEY, SVGAGI. The CDR3 consists of 15 residues. CDR3 DNA: TGTGCCAGCAGTTACACTGGGGAGAACACCGGGGAGCTGTTTTTT. Translating gives CASSYTGENTGELFF.

This clone turned up a few times. The chain is built from TRBV28 and TRBJ1-1; D ambiguous. Germline V gene lookup returns CDR1 MDHEN and CDR2 SYDVKM. The CDR3 totals 13 residues. Between the trimmed V and J ends, which lost 5 bases and 1 base, there was a span of 8 bases. The CDR3 sequence: CASSVTENTEAFF. The CDR3, as DNA: TGTGCCAGCAGTGTCACAGAGAACACTGAAGCTTTCTTT.

The rearrangement uses TRBV5-1 and TRBJ2-7, with D perhaps matching TRBD1 (8 bases). CDR1 is SGHRS and CDR2 is YFSETQ in the germline V gene. This CDR3 spans 14 amino acids. The V end was cut by 6 bases, the J end by 2 bases, with 15 bases between. CDR3 coding DNA: TGCGCCAGCACCCTAACAGGGGGGGCCTACGAGCAGTACTTC. Translated: CASTLTGGAYEQYF.

The gene calls are TRBV10-3 and TRBJ1-1; D is unclear. The CDR3 loop spans 12 amino acids. CDR1 ENHRY and CDR2 SYGVKD come from the germline V gene. V shed 6 bases and J shed 7 bases, with 12 bases lying between them. CDR3 residues: CAISNDADEAFF. The CDR3 DNA follows: TGTGCCATCAGCAACGACGCGGATGAAGCTTTCTTT.

CDR3 DNA sequence: TGTGCCAGCAGCCCCCCTGCCGTCAATGAGCAGTTCTTC. Translated: CASSPPAVNEQFF. This chain connects TRBV7-9 to TRBJ2-1; D unclear. CDR1 is SEHNR and CDR2 is FQNEAQ in the germline V gene (reference sequence). Trimming stripped 5 bases from V and 6 bases from J, with 11 bases between. CDR3 length: 13 residues.

CDR3 nucleotide sequence: TGTGCCAGCAGCCTAGGGTGGGCGCTCGGGTCCGGGGAGGATGAGCAGTTCTTC. Residues: CASSLGWALGSGEDEQFF. The chain uses TRBV7-9 and TRBJ2-1, with D possibly being TRBD2 (6 bases). The V end was cut by 5 bases, the J end by 8 bases, with 28 bases between. Germline V gene data show CDR1 as SEHNR and CDR2 as FQNEAQ (reference sequence). The CDR3 loop spans 18 amino acids.

The chain couples TRBV30 to TRBJ2-7; D is undetermined. Trimming stripped 4 bases from V and 0 bases from J, with 7 bases between. Germline V gene data show CDR1 as GTSNPN and CDR2 as SVGIG (reference sequence). The CDR3 has 12 residues. The CDR3 DNA is TGTGCCTGGACCAGGCTCTCCTACGAGCAGTACTTC. Its protein is CAWTRLSYEQYF.

The chain carries TRBV4-1 and TRBJ2-3; 10 bases match TRBD1. Germline V CDR1 and CDR2: MGHRA, YSYEKL. The CDR3 consists of 15 residues. V was pared by 6 bases and J by 7 bases, with 10 bases of the junction left unmatched. In DNA form, the CDR3 reads TGCGCCAGCAGTCCAACGGGACAGGGGACGAATACGCAGTATTTT. Protein sequence: CASSPTGQGTNTQYF.

A remark on this clone: This specimen includes other DNA sequences encoding the same CDR3. The chain recombines TRBV10-3 with TRBJ1-1, with D uncertain. Deletions cut 6 bases from V and 1 base from J, with 3 bases between. This CDR3 has 11 amino acids. CDR1 and CDR2 from the germline V gene are ENHRY and SYGVKD. The chain's CDR3 is CAIRENTEAFF. The CDR3, as DNA: TGTGCCATCAGAGAGAACACTGAAGCTTTCTTT.